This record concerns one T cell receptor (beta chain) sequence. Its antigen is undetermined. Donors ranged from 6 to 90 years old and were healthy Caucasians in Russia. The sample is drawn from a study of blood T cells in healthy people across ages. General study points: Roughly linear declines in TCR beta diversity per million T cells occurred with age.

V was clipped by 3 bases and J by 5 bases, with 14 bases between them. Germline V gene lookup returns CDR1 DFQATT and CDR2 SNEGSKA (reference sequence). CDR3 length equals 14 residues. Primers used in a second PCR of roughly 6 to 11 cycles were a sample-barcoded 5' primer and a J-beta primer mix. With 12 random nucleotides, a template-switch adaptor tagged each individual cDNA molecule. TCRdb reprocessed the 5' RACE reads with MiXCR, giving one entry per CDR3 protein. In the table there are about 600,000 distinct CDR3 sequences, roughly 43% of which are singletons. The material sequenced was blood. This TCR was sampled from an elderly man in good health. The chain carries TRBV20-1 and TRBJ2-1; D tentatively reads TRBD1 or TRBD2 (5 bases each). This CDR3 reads CSARAPGPNNEQFF. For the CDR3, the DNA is TGCAGTGCTAGGGCCCCGGGACCAAACAATGAGCAGTTCTTC.